This is a list of T cell receptor beta chains from one sample in a study of blood T cell repertoires in COVID-19. Clones were read by immunoSEQ multiplex PCR, and TCRdb kept only the in-frame ones, dropping some. The table lists about 160,000 clones, approximately 92% of them singletons. Sequencing input: peripheral blood. These receptors were obtained from a woman aged 45-65 years with acute or convalescent COVID-19. CDR3s include the opening cysteine and the closing phenylalanine or tryptophan. The D gene is left open where the match is weak. Rows may omit the clone size; those that give it use once, few, many or a size class.

.	.	TRBV7-9	TRBJ2-7	TGTGCCAGCAGCCCACGGGGGTTACTGACCTACGAGCAGTACTTC	CASSPRGLLTYEQYF
TRBD2	.	TRBV9	TRBJ2-1	TGTGCCAGCAGCGCGGATCAGCGGGAGGGATTATACAATGAGCAGTTCTTC	CASSADQREGLYNEQFF
.	.	TRBV24-1	TRBJ1-2	TGTGCCACCTTTTCGGGTACTAGTGGCTACACCTTC	CATFSGTSGYTF
TRBD1	.	TRBV28	TRBJ1-3	TGTGCCAGCAGTTTAACCCAGGGGGTAATGGTTGGAAACACCATATATTTT	CASSLTQGVMVGNTIYF
TRBD2	.	TRBV3-1/TRBV3-2	TRBJ2-5	TGTGCCAGCACCCACCGACTAGCGGGATCGGTCCGGCAAGAGACCCAGTACTTC	CASTHRLAGSVRQETQYF
.	.	TRBV30	TRBJ1-1	TGTGCCTGGAGTGTACTCGGGAACACTGAAGCTTTCTTT	CAWSVLGNTEAFF
.	.	TRBV11-2	TRBJ2-5	TGTGCCAGCAGCTTAGTCCCTACCCAAGAGACCCAGTACTTC	CASSLVPTQETQYF
.	.	TRBV5-4	TRBJ1-5	TGTGCCAGCAGCTCACAGGGTATGGATCAGCCCCAGCATTTT	CASSSQGMDQPQHF
.	.	TRBV28	TRBJ2-3	TGTGCCAGCAGTTCTAACAGGAAATTTGGAGATACGCAGTATTTT	CASSSNRKFGDTQYF
.	.	TRBV7-9	TRBJ1-1	TGTGCCAGCAGACCCGACAGTCCAGAAGCTTTCTTT	CASRPDSPEAFF
.	.	TRBV28	TRBJ1-1	TGTGCCAGCAAATCGGGTTTGGATCTAACGGAAGCTTTCTTT	CASKSGLDLTEAFF
.	.	TRBV6-6	TRBJ2-7	TGTGCCACCGGGACATTCTCCTACGAGCAGTACTTC	CATGTFSYEQYF
.	.	TRBV18	TRBJ2-1	TGTGCCAGCTCACCGGGCCTCAATGAGCAGTTCTTC	CASSPGLNEQFF
.	.	TRBV2	TRBJ1-1	TGTGCCAGCAGTGCAGGACAGACGGGCTTT	CASSAGQTGF
.	.	TRBV25-1	TRBJ2-1	TGTGCCAGCAGTGAGTATCAGGCAGGGAACAATGAGCAGTTCTTC	CASSEYQAGNNEQFF
.	once	TRBV20-1	TRBJ2-7	TGCAGTGCAGGACAGTACGAGCAGTACTTC	CSAGQYEQYF
.	.	TRBV4-2	TRBJ2-7	TGTGCCAGCAGCCAAGAGTCGGGAACCTACGAGCAGTACTTC	CASSQESGTYEQYF
.	.	TRBV3-1/TRBV3-2	TRBJ1-1	TGTGCCAGCAGCCGGGGACTCGGGCCCCTCGGGAGCATGAACACTGAAGCTTTCTTT	CASSRGLGPLGSMNTEAFF
.	once	TRBV5-4	TRBJ1-1	TGTGCCAGCAGCTTAGCTCAAGGGGGATCTGAAGCTTTCTTT	CASSLAQGGSEAFF
.	.	TRBV28	TRBJ2-2	TGTGCCAGCAGTTTACTCTGGACAGCCTTAAACACCGGGGAGCTGTTTTTT	CASSLLWTALNTGELFF
.	.	TRBV14	TRBJ2-7	TGTGCCAGCAGCCCCCCAGGGCCCTACGAGCAGTACTTC	CASSPPGPYEQYF
.	.	TRBV6-6	TRBJ2-3	TGTGCCAGCAGTTACATAGCGGCAGATACGCAGTATTTT	CASSYIAADTQYF
TRBD1	once	TRBV15	TRBJ1-1	TGTGCCACCAGCAGCGGGACAGGGGTGCCCCGCACTGAAGCTTTCTTT	CATSSGTGVPRTEAFF
.	.	TRBV30	TRBJ1-1	TGTGCCTGGAGTGTACAGCGGACGGGGGCTTTCTTT	CAWSVQRTGAFF
TRBD1	.	TRBV28	TRBJ2-6	TGTGCCAGCAGTCGTGGACAGGCCGCCAACGTCCTGACTTTC	CASSRGQAANVLTF
.	.	TRBV3-1/TRBV3-2	TRBJ1-2	TGTGCCAGCAGCCAAGGGGCCGGGACACACTACACCTTC	CASSQGAGTHYTF
TRBD1	.	TRBV12-3/TRBV12-4	TRBJ1-2	TGTGCCAGCAGTCCAGGGGGCGCATATGGCTACACCTTC	CASSPGGAYGYTF
.	.	TRBV7-9	TRBJ2-1	TGTGCCAGCAGCTTAGGACAGGCTCCCTACAATGAGCAGTTCTTC	CASSLGQAPYNEQFF
TRBD1	few	TRBV24-1	TRBJ2-5	TGTGCCACCAGCCTCACGACAGGGGGAGGAGAGACCCAGTACTTC	CATSLTTGGGETQYF
.	.	TRBV4-3	TRBJ1-2	TGCGCCAGCAGCCAAGATTGGCGACAGAACTATGGCTACACCTTC	CASSQDWRQNYGYTF
TRBD1	.	TRBV15	TRBJ1-2	TGTGCCACCAGCAGAGATGGAGGGGGCCGTGGCTACACCTTC	CATSRDGGGRGYTF
.	.	TRBV2	TRBJ1-2	TGTGCCAGCAGTGAATTTCGGCAGGGGCCCTATGGCTACACCTTC	CASSEFRQGPYGYTF
.	.	TRBV6-1	TRBJ1-2	TGTGCCAGCAGTGAATCCGCAGTCCCTATGGGGCCTAACTATGGCTACACCTTC	CASSESAVPMGPNYGYTF
.	once	TRBV7-2	TRBJ1-5	TGTGCCAGCAGCTTGACAGTTACAGTACAGCCCCAGCATTTT	CASSLTVTVQPQHF
.	.	TRBV7-3	TRBJ2-7	TGTGCCAGCAGCTTAACCGGTAGCTCCTACGAGCAGTACTTC	CASSLTGSSYEQYF
TRBD2	.	TRBV7-9	TRBJ2-5	TGTGCCAGCAGCTTACTGGCGGGGGGGCAGGGGACCCAGTACTTC	CASSLLAGGQGTQYF
TRBD1	.	TRBV7-2	TRBJ1-2	TGTGCCAGCAGCCAATACGGGACAGGGCCTGGCTACACCTTC	CASSQYGTGPGYTF
.	.	TRBV6-5	TRBJ2-2	TGTGCCAGCAGTTACTCAAGGGGGTCGAACACCGGGGAGCTGTTTTTT	CASSYSRGSNTGELFF
.	.	TRBV11-2	TRBJ1-2	TGTGCCAGCAGCTTATCGATCGGGGCTAACTATGGCTACACCTTC	CASSLSIGANYGYTF
.	.	TRBV28	TRBJ1-2	TGTGCCAGCAGTGACCCCAGGGGCGCAAACTATGGCTACACCTTC	CASSDPRGANYGYTF
TRBD1	.	TRBV6-6	TRBJ1-1	TGTGCCAGCAGTCTTCCTCAGGGGGTCGGTACTGAAGCTTTCTTT	CASSLPQGVGTEAFF
TRBD2	.	TRBV9	TRBJ2-5	TGTGCCAGCAGCCTGAGACTAGCAGGCGAGACCCAGTACTTC	CASSLRLAGETQYF
.	.	TRBV28	TRBJ1-3	TGTGCCAGCATTCCGGACAGAATATATGGAAACACCATATATTTT	CASIPDRIYGNTIYF
.	.	TRBV18	TRBJ2-3	TGTGCCAGCTCACCACCCCCCGGGGAAGAAACGCAGTATTTT	CASSPPPGEETQYF